One and the same sample provided the 21 T cell receptor beta chains below, sequenced in a study of lymphopenia after photon versus proton radiotherapy. Clones were sequenced by immunoSEQ multiplex PCR, and TCRdb holds only the in-frame ones, with some missing. The table has 150,000 to 200,000 clones, around 85% seen once. The source was peripheral blood, collected from a patient treated with photon-based radiotherapy. All receptors derive from a man in his forties or fifties with gastric cancer.

V and J are TRBV9 and TRBJ2-5; 7 nucleotides agree with TRBD1. From germline, CDR1 is SGDLS and CDR2 YYNGEE. The V and J ends lost 6 bases and 5 bases, in that order; junction bases with no gene match: 13. This CDR3 is built from 15 residues. CDR3 sequence: CASTSGNRGGETQYF. The CDR3, as DNA: TGTGCCAGCACCAGTGGGAACAGGGGCGGCGAGACCCAGTACTTC.

The gene calls are TRBV7-9 and TRBJ2-6; TRBD1 is a possible D gene (6 bases). Germline V gives CDR1 SEHNR, CDR2 FQNEAQ (reference sequence). V lost 5 bases to trimming and J lost 1 base, with 9 bases between them. CDR3 size: 15 residues. For the CDR3, the DNA is TGTGCCAGCAGCCCTCAGGGGTCTGGGGCCAACGTCCTGACTTTC. Its translation: CASSPQGSGANVLTF.

V usage is TRBV19 and J usage is TRBJ1-5; D might be TRBD1 (5 bases). The CDR3 has 14 amino acids. Between the trimmed V and J ends, which lost 4 bases and 5 bases, there was a span of 12 bases. Germline CDR1 is LNHDA and CDR2 is SQIVND (reference sequence). The CDR3 sequence: CASSTQGWDQPQHF. The CDR3 DNA is TGTGCCAGTAGTACCCAGGGTTGGGATCAGCCCCAGCATTTT. Supplemented by reference TRBV19 and TRBJ1-5, the full variable domain reads DGGITQSPKYLFRKEGQNVTLSCEQNLNHDAMYWYRQDPGQGLRLIYYSQIVNDFQKGDIAEGYSVSREKKESFPLTVTSAQKNPTAFYLCASSTQGWDQPQHFGDGTRLSIL.

The V gene is TRBV18, the J gene TRBJ2-7; 8 positions agree with TRBD2. Germline-derived CDR1 and CDR2 are KGHSH and LQKENI. The ends lost 2 bases at V and 7 bases at J; junction bases unmatched: 13. CDR3 length: 16 residues. In DNA, the CDR3 is TGTGCCAGCTCACCAACAACGGGACTAGTGAAACATGAGCAGTACTTC. Its translation is CASSPTTGLVKHEQYF.

The rearrangement joins TRBV28 to TRBJ2-7, with 7 positions matching TRBD1. The CDR3 has 16 amino acids. Germline CDR1 and CDR2: MDHEN and SYDVKM. Trimming removed 6 bases from V and 4 bases from J; junction bases left unmatched: 15. CDR3 in amino acids: CASRPTGIGGRYEQYF. In DNA, the CDR3 is TGTGCCAGCAGACCAACGGGCATAGGGGGCCGGTACGAGCAGTACTTC.

The genes are TRBV19 and TRBJ1-2; 10 bases fit TRBD1. Germline V gene sequence: CDR1 LNHDA, CDR2 SQIVND (reference sequence). V shed 7 bases, J shed 3 bases, and the junction held 11 bases outside the gene matches. The CDR3 has 16 amino acids. The CDR3 loop is CASTFDGQGVYYGYTF. In nucleotides, the CDR3 is TGTGCCAGTACCTTCGACGGACAGGGGGTATACTATGGCTACACCTTC.

V gene TRBV7-9 combines with J gene TRBJ1-1; D perhaps matches TRBD1 (6 bases). The CDR3 totals 14 residues. The V and J ends lost 0 bases and 7 bases respectively, with 12 bases between them. Per germline, CDR1 SEHNR and CDR2 FQNEAQ (reference sequence). The CDR3 coding sequence is TGTGCCAGCAGCTTAGCGGGGGCGGGCGGTGAAGCTTTCTTT. It translates to CASSLAGAGGEAFF.

CDR3 nucleotide sequence: TGTGCCAGCAGCCCGGGACCCACAGATACGCAGTATTTT. Protein sequence: CASSPGPTDTQYF. V gene TRBV13 combines with J gene TRBJ2-3, with D perhaps being TRBD1 or TRBD2 (5 bases each). CDR3 length: 13 amino acids. Between the trimmed V and J ends, which lost 5 bases and 2 bases, there was a span of 8 bases. The V gene's germline CDR1 is PRHDT and CDR2 FYEKMQ (reference sequence). Full variable domain (outside the CDR3, taken from reference TRBV13 and TRBJ2-3): AAGVIQSPRHLIKEKRETATLKCYPIPRHDTVYWYQQGPGQDPQFLISFYEKMQSDKGSIPDRFSAQQFSDYHSELNMSSLELGDSALYFCASSPGPTDTQYFGPGTRLTVL.

This chain uses TRBV10-1 with TRBJ2-2, with 10 bases identical to TRBD2. J gave up 2 bases and V 4 bases, and 10 bases lay outside the gene matches. The CDR3 runs to 18 residues. Germline V CDR1 and CDR2: WNHNN, SYGVQD (reference sequence). The CDR3 protein is CASSVVSLAGPNTGELFF. Written as DNA, the CDR3 is TGCGCCAGCAGTGTGGTGTCACTAGCGGGGCCTAACACCGGGGAGCTGTTTTTT.

The chain uses TRBV2 and TRBJ1-5; D may be TRBD1 (5 bases). This CDR3 has 14 amino acids. Germline CDR1 and CDR2: SNHLY and FYNNEI. V was pared by 5 bases and J by 5 bases, with 13 bases between. CDR3 DNA: TGTGCCAGCAGTCACCAGGCGGGGGATCAGCCCCAGCATTTT. It yields the protein CASSHQAGDQPQHF.

This rearrangement joins TRBV11-2 to TRBJ1-2; D unresolved. The CDR3 consists of 12 residues. Germline CDR1 and CDR2: SGHAT and FQNNGV. Trimming removed 7 bases from V and 9 bases from J, with 15 bases in between. As DNA, the CDR3 is TGTGCCAGCACCCAACCCCCACAGAGCTACACCTTC. Translation gives CASTQPPQSYTF.

The genes are TRBV20-1 and TRBJ1-1; D possibly corresponds to TRBD1 (5 bases). CDR1 DFQATT and CDR2 SNEGSKA come from the germline V gene (reference sequence). The CDR3 runs to 11 residues. V dropped 0 bases and J dropped 6 bases, with 5 bases sitting between them. The CDR3 region is CSAREGPEAFF. DNA for the CDR3: TGCAGTGCTAGAGAGGGACCTGAAGCTTTCTTT.

The chain combines TRBV6-6 with TRBJ1-1, with a tentative D call TRBD1 (6 bases). Germline values: CDR1 MNHNY, CDR2 SVGAGI (reference sequence). The CDR3 spans 15 residues. Trimming shortened V by 4 bases and J by 1 base, and 13 bases separated the two germline ends. The CDR3 is CASSWIGRGNTEAFF. In DNA form, the CDR3 reads TGTGCCAGCAGTTGGATCGGCAGGGGGAACACTGAAGCTTTCTTT.

This chain uses TRBV5-1 with TRBJ1-1; no clear D gene. V was cut by 1 base and J by 4 bases, with 11 bases left in between. CDR3 length: 14 residues. CDR1 and CDR2 from the germline V gene are SGHRS and YFSETQ. The CDR3 DNA reads TGCGCCAGCAGCTTGTATGGGAGCGGCACTGAAGCTTTCTTT. It encodes CASSLYGSGTEAFF.

The rearrangement links TRBV13 to TRBJ2-7; 7 bases match TRBD2. CDR1 and CDR2 from the germline V gene are PRHDT and FYEKMQ (reference sequence). This CDR3 is 15 amino acids long. The V and J ends lost 1 base and 4 bases, in that order; junction bases with no gene match: 7. The CDR3, as DNA: TGTGCCAGCAGCTTAGAGCGGGGAGAGGTGTACGAGCAGTACTTC. Its protein product is CASSLERGEVYEQYF.

The chain uses TRBV18 and TRBJ2-5; 9 bases match TRBD1. CDR1 KGHSH and CDR2 LQKENI come from the germline V gene. J lost 4 bases, V lost 6 bases, and 0 bases had no gene match. The CDR3 totals 12 residues. CDR3 residues: CASSTGGETQYF. The CDR3 DNA sequence: TGTGCCAGCTCGACAGGGGGAGAGACCCAGTACTTC.

The chain has TRBV5-1 and TRBJ1-2, with D uncertain. V was clipped by 0 bases and J by 0 bases, with 6 bases between them. There are 14 residues in the CDR3. Germline V gene lookup returns CDR1 SGHRS and CDR2 YFSETQ. CDR3 residues: CASSLEIANYGYTF. The CDR3 DNA reads as TGCGCCAGCAGCTTGGAAATCGCTAACTATGGCTACACCTTC.

The chain recombines TRBV6-5 with TRBJ2-2; D remains unclear. V shed 7 bases and J shed 5 bases, with 17 bases lying between them. The CDR3 consists of 15 residues. Germline-derived CDR1 and CDR2 are MNHEY and SVGAGI. The CDR3, as DNA: TGTGCCAGCAATTATCTTCGATCCCCAACCGGGGAGCTGTTTTTT. This encodes CASNYLRSPTGELFF.

J is TRBJ2-5 and V is TRBV7-2; 15 bases align to TRBD2. Germline CDR1 and CDR2: SGHTA and FQGNSA. Losses at the gene ends were 5 bases for V and 0 bases for J; bases not matched to a gene: 4. The CDR3 has 17 amino acids. The CDR3 here is CASSPGTSGRYQETQYF. The CDR3 DNA is TGTGCCAGCAGCCCAGGGACTAGCGGGAGGTACCAAGAGACCCAGTACTTC.

The chain is built from TRBV30 and TRBJ2-1; 8 nucleotides align to TRBD1. J gave up 2 bases and V 4 bases, and 4 bases lay outside the gene matches. From germline, CDR1 is GTSNPN and CDR2 SVGIG (reference sequence). CDR3 length equals 14 residues. The CDR3 DNA reads as TGTGCCTGGACGGACAGGGCCCCCTACAATGAGCAGTTCTTC. Residues: CAWTDRAPYNEQFF.

Only one count was recorded for this clone. The rearrangement uses TRBV7-9 and TRBJ2-1; D may be TRBD2 (5 bases). This CDR3 comprises 15 residues. The V gene's germline CDR1 is SEHNR and CDR2 FQNEAQ (reference sequence). V was clipped by 5 bases and J by 4 bases, with 15 bases between them. In DNA form, the CDR3 reads TGTGCCAGCAGCCAAGGGAGAACGGAATACAATGAGCAGTTCTTC. Its protein product is CASSQGRTEYNEQFF.